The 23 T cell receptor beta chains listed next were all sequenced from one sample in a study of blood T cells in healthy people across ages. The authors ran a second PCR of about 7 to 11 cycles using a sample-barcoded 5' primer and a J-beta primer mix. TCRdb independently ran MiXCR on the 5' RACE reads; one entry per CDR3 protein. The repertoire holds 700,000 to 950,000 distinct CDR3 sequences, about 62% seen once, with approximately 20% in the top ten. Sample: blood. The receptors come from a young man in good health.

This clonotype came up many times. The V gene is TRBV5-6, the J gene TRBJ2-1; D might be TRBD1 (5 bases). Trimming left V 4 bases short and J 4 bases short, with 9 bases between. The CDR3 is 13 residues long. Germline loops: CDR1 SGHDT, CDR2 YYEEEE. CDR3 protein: CASSPTAYNEQFF. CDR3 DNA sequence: TGTGCCAGCAGCCCGACAGCTTACAATGAGCAGTTCTTC.

This chain's CDR3 is CASSMRGTGETQYF. The CDR3 region has the DNA TGTGCCAGCAGTATGCGGGGGACCGGGGAGACCCAGTACTTC. J is TRBJ2-5 and V is TRBV6-6; 7 bases align to TRBD2. Trimming removed 5 bases from V and 5 bases from J; junction bases left unmatched: 8. Germline CDR1 and CDR2: MNHNY and SVGAGI (reference sequence). CDR3 length: 14 residues.

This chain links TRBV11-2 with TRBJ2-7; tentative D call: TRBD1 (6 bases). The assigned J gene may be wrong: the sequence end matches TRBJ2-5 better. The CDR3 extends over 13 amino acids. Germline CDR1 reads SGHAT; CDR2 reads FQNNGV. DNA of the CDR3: TGTGCCAGCAGCACTCAGGGGCTGATGACCCAGTACTTC. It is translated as CASSTQGLMTQYF.

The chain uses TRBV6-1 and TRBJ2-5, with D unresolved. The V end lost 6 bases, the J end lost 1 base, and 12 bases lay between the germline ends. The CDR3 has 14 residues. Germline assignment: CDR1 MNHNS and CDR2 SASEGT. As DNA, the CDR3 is TGTGCCAGCAGAATTCCCGTCGTCCAAGAGACCCAGTACTTC. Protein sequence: CASRIPVVQETQYF.

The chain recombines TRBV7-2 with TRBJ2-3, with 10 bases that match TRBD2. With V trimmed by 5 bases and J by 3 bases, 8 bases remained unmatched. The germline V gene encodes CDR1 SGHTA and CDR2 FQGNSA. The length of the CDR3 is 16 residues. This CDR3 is CASSPAGGRRTDTQYF. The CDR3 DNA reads TGTGCCAGCAGCCCAGCGGGAGGGAGACGAACAGATACGCAGTATTTT.

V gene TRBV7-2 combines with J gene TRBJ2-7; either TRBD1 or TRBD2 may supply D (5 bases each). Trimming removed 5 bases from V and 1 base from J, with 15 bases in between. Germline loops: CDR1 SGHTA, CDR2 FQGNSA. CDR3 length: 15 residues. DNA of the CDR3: TGTGCCAGCAGCCAGTCCGGGACCAAATCCTACGAGCAGTACTTC. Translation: CASSQSGTKSYEQYF.

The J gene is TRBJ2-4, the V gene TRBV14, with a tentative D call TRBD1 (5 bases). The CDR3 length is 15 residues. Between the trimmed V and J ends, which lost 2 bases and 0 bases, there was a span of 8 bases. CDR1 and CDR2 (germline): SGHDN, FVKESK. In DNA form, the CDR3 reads TGTGCCAGCAGCCAACAGGGTAAAGCCAAAAACATTCAGTACTTC. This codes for CASSQQGKAKNIQYF.

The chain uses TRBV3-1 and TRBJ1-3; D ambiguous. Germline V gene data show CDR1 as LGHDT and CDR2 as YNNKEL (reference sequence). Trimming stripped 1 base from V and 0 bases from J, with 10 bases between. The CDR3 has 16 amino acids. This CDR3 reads CASSQATLFSGNTIYF. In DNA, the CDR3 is TGTGCCAGCAGCCAAGCGACACTGTTCTCTGGAAACACCATATATTTT.

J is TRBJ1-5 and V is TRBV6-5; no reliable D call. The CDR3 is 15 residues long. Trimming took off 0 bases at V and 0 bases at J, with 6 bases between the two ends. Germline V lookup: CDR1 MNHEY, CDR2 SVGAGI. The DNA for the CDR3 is TGTGCCAGCAGTTACTCCGGAAATAGCAATCAGCCCCAGCATTTT. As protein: CASSYSGNSNQPQHF.

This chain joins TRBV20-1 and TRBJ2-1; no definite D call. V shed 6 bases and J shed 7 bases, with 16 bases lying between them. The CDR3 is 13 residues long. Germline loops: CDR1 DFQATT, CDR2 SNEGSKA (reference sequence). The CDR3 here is CSAHPPGTNEQFF. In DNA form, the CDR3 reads TGCAGTGCCCATCCCCCAGGAACGAATGAGCAGTTCTTC.

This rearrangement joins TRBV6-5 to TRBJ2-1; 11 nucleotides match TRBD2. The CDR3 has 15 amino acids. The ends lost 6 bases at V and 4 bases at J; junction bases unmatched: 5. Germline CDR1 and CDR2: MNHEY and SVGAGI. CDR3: CASRKIAGGYNEQFF. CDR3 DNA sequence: TGTGCCAGCAGGAAAATAGCGGGGGGGTACAATGAGCAGTTCTTC.

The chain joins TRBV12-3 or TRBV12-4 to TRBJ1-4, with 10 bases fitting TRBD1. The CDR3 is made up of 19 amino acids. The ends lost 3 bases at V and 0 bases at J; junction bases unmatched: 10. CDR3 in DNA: TGTGCCAGCAGTTTCTTCACCGGGACAGGGGTTTCAACTAATGAAAAACTGTTTTTT. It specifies CASSFFTGTGVSTNEKLFF.

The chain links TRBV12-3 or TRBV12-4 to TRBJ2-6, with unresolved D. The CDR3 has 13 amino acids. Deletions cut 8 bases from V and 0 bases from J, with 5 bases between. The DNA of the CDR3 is TGTGCCAGCCTGAACTCTGGGGCCAACGTCCTGACTTTC. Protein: CASLNSGANVLTF.

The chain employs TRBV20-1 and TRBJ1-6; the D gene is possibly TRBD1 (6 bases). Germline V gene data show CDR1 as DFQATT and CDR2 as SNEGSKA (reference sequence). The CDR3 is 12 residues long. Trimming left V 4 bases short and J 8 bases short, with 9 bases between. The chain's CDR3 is CSATGEDSPLHF. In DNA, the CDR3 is TGCAGTGCTACAGGGGAGGATTCACCCCTCCACTTT.

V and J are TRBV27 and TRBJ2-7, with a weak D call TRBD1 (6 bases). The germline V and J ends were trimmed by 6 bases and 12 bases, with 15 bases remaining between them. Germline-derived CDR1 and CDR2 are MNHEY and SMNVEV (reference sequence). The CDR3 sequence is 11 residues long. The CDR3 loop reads CASRTTGLLYF. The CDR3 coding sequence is TGTGCCAGCAGGACCACAGGGTTGCTGTACTTC.

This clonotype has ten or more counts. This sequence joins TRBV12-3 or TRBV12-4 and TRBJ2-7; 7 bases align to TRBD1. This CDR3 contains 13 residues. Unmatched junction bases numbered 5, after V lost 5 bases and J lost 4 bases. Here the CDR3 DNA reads TGTGCCAGCAGTGGTACAGGGGAATACGAGCAGTACTTC. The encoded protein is CASSGTGEYEQYF.

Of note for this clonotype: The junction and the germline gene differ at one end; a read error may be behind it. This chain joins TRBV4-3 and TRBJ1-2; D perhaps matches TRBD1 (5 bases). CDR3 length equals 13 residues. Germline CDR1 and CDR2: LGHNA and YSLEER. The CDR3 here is CTSSQHGGDGYTF. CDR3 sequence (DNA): TGCACCAGCAGCCAGCACGGGGGGGATGGCTACACCTTC.

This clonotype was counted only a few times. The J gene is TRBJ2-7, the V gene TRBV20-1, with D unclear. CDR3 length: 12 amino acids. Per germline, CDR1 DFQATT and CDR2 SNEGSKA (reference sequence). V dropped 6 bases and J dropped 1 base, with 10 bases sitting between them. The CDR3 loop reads CSALGQSYEQYF. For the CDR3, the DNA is TGCAGTGCATTAGGGCAGTCCTACGAGCAGTACTTC.

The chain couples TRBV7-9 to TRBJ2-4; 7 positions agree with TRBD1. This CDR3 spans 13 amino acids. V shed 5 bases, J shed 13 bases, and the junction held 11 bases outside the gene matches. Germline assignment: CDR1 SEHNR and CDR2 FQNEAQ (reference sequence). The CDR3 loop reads CASSDRVHNEQYF. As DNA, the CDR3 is TGTGCCAGCAGCGACAGGGTCCACAATGAGCAGTACTTC.

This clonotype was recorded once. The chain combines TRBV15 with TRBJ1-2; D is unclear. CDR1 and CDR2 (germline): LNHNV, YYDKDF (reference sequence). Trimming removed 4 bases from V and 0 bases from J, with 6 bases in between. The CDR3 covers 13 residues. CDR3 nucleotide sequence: TGTGCCACCAGCACCGGGACTAACTATGGCTACACCTTC. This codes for CATSTGTNYGYTF.

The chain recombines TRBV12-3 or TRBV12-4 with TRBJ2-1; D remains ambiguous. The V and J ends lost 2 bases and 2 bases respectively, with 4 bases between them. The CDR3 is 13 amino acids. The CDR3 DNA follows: TGTGCCAGCAGTTTACAGCCCTACAATGAGCAGTTCTTC. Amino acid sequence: CASSLQPYNEQFF.

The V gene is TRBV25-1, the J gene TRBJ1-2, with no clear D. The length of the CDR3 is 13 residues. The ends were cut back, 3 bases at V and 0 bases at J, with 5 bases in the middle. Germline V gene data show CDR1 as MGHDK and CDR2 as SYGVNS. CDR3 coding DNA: TGTGCCAGCAGTGACCTACCTAACTATGGCTACACCTTC. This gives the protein CASSDLPNYGYTF.

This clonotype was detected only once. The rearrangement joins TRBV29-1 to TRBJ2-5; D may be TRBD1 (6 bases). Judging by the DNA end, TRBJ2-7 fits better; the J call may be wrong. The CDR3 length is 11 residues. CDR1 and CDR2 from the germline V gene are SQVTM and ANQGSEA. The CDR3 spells CSAFRGYEQYF. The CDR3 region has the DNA TGCAGCGCATTTAGGGGGTACGAGCAGTACTTC.